This TCR beta chain emerged from a study of spatial heterogeneity in lung cancer. Study in general: Each distinct TCR and UMI combination averaged more than ten appearances in raw reads.

TCR cDNA molecules were tagged individually, and each one carried a unique molecular identifier. A single record per CDR3 protein comes from TCRdb applying MiXCR to the 5' RACE reads. The profile shows about 38,000 distinct CDR3 sequences, around 7.5% of them singletons. Study-wide findings and caveats: Expanded tumor TCRs that were ubiquitous appeared in blood more at resection than follow-up.

Germline values: CDR1 SQVTM, CDR2 ANQGSEA. The CDR3 is made up of 14 amino acids. Trimming cost V 6 bases and J 5 bases, with 19 bases left between them. The table lists this clonotype with many counts. Its cognate antigen is unknown. Indicated time point: sample taken at primary tumor resection. Unsorted whole RNA of tumor, nontumor lung or frozen PBMC was sequenced. The clonotype comes from a male donor with early-stage non-small cell lung cancer. The sequencing here drew on PBMCs, taken at surgery. The chain couples TRBV29-1 to TRBJ1-1, with a possible D match to TRBD1 (5 bases). The CDR3, as DNA: TGCAGCGTCTTCACACACCTAGGGGAAACTGAAGCTTTCTTT. Its protein product is CSVFTHLGETEAFF.